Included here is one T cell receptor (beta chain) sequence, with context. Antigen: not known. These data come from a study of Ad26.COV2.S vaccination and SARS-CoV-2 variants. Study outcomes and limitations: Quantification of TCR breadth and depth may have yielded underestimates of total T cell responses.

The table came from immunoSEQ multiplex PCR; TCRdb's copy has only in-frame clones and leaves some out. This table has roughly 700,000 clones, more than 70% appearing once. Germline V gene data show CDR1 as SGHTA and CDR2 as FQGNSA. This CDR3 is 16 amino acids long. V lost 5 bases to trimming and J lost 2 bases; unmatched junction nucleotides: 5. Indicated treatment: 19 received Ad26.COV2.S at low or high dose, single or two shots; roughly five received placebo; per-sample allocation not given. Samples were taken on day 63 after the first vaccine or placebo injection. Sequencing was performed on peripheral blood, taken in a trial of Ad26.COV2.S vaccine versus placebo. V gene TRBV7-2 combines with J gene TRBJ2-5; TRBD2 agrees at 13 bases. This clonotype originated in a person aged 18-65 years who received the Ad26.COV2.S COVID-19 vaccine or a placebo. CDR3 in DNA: TGTGCCAGCAGCGGAAGACTAGCGGGGGGTCAAGAGACCCAGTACTTC. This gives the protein CASSGRLAGGQETQYF. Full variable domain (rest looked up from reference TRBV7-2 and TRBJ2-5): GAGVSQSPSNKVTEKGKDVELRCDPISGHTALYWYRQSLGQGLEFLIYFQGNSAPDKSGLPSDRFSAERTGGSVSTLTIQRTQQEDSAVYLCASSGRLAGGQETQYFGPGTRLLVL.